This T cell receptor (beta chain) was sequenced during a study of lymphopenia after photon versus proton radiotherapy. Findings and limits, study-wide: Post-nadir diversity loss with photons came from oligoclonal expansion, particularly CD8+ Temra cells. Better survival with proton therapy was suggested as possible, not demonstrated.

On this clone: Its antigen remains unknown.

The CDR3 is 15 residues long. Germline CDR1 SGHRS, CDR2 YFSETQ. Deletions cut 0 bases from V and 5 bases from J, with 11 bases between. Using immunoSEQ multiplex PCR, the repertoire was profiled, and TCRdb retains in-frame clones only, with some absent. This table holds 70,000 to 95,000 clones, around 83% found once. The receptor's source is a man in his fifties or sixties with pancreatic cancer. V and J are TRBV5-1 and TRBJ1-4; D possibly corresponds to TRBD1 (6 bases). This material consisted of peripheral blood, taken from a patient treated with proton-based radiotherapy. CDR3 DNA: TGCGCCAGCAGCTTGGCTGGGGGCCTAAATGAAAAACTGTTTTTT. This gives the protein CASSLAGGLNEKLFF.